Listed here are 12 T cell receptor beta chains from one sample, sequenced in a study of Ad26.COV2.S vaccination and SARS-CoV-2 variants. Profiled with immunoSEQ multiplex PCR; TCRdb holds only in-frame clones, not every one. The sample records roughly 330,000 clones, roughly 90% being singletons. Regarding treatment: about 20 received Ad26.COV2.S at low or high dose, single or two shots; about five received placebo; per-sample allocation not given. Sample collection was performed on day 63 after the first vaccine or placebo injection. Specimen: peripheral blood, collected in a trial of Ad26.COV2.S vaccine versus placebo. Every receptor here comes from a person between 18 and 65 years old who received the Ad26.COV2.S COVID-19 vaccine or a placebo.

CDR3 coding DNA: TGTGCCAGCAGCATAGACCCCCGGCTAGCGGGGGGCCCTTACCAAGAGACCCAGTACTTC. It codes for CASSIDPRLAGGPYQETQYF. The gene calls are TRBV9 and TRBJ2-5; 11 positions agree with TRBD2. Germline values: CDR1 SGDLS, CDR2 YYNGEE. This CDR3 region has 20 residues. V was clipped by 4 bases and J by 0 bases; unmatched bases: 17.

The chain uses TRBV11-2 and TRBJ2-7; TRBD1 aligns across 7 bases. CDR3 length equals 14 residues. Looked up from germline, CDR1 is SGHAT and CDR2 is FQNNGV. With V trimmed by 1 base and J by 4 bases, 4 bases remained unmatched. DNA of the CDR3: TGTGCCAGCAGCTTAGGGACAGGCCCTTACGAGCAGTACTTC. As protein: CASSLGTGPYEQYF.

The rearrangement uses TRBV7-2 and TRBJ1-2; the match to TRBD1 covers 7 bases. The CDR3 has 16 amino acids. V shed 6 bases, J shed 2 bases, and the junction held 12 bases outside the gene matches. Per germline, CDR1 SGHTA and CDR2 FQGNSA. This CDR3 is CASRAHRGTWNYGYTF. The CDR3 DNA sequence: TGTGCCAGCAGGGCCCACAGGGGCACGTGGAACTATGGCTACACCTTC.

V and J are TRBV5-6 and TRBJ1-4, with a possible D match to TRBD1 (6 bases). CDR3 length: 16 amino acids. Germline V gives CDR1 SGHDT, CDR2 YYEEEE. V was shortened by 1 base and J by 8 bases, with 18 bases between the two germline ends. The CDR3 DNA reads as TGTGCCAGCAGCTTGCCAACCACAGGGTGGGAGGAAAAACTGTTTTTT. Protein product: CASSLPTTGWEEKLFF. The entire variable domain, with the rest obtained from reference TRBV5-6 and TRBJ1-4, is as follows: DAGVTQSPTHLIKTRGQQVTLRCSPKSGHDTVSWYQQALGQGPQFIFQYYEEEERQRGNFPDRFSGHQFPNYSSELNVNALLLGDSALYLCASSLPTTGWEEKLFFGSGTQLSVL.

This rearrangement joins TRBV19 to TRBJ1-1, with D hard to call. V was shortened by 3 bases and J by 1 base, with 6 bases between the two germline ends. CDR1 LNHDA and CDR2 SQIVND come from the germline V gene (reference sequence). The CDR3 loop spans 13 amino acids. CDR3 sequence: CASSISTNTEAFF. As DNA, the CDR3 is TGTGCCAGTAGTATCTCTACGAACACTGAAGCTTTCTTT. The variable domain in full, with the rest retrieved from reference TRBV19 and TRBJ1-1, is DGGITQSPKYLFRKEGQNVTLSCEQNLNHDAMYWYRQDPGQGLRLIYYSQIVNDFQKGDIAEGYSVSREKKESFPLTVTSAQKNPTAFYLCASSISTNTEAFFGQGTRLTVV.

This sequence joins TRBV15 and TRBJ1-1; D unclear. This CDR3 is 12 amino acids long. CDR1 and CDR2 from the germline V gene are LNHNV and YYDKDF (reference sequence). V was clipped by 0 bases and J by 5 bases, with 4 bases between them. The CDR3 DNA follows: TGTGCCACCAGCAGAGATGTGACTGAAGCTTTCTTT. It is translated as CATSRDVTEAFF.

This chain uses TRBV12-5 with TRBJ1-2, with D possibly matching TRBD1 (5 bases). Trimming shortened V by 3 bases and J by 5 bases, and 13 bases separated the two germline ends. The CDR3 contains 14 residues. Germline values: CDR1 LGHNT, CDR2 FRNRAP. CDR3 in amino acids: CASGLPREWYGYTF. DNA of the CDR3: TGTGCTAGTGGTTTACCCAGGGAATGGTATGGCTACACCTTC.

The CDR3 sequence is CASSATGTQGLNTEAFF. DNA of the CDR3: TGTGCCAGCAGTGCGACTGGGACTCAGGGACTGAACACTGAAGCTTTCTTT. V and J are TRBV6-1 and TRBJ1-1; TRBD1 might be the D (5 bases). The CDR3 runs to 17 residues. V was clipped by 4 bases and J by 0 bases, with 18 bases between them. CDR1 is MNHNS, CDR2 SASEGT, per germline.

For the CDR3, the DNA is TGTGCCAGCAGCCAAGAACGGGTTTACAATGAGCAGTTCTTC. Translating it yields CASSQERVYNEQFF. This chain joins TRBV3-1 (or the pseudogene TRBV3-2) and TRBJ2-1; no firm D call. CDR3 length: 14 residues. The V gene lost 0 bases and the J gene lost 4 bases, with 7 bases spanning the gap. Germline CDR1 and CDR2: LGHDT and YNNKEL (reference sequence).

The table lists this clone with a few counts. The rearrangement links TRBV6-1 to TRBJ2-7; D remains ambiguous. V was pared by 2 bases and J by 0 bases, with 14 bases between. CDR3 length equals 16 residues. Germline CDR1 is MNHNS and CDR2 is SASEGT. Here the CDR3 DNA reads TGTGCCAGCAGTGAACGGTGGAGCACATCCTCCTACGAGCAGTACTTC. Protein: CASSERWSTSSYEQYF.

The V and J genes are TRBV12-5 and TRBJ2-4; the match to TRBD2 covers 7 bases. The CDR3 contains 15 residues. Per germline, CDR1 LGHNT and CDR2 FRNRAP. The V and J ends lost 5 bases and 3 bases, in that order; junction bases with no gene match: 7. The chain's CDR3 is CASGPGGVGKNIQYF. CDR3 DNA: TGTGCTAGTGGTCCTGGGGGGGTCGGCAAAAACATTCAGTACTTC. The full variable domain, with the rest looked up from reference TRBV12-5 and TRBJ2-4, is DARVTQTPRHKVTEMGQEVTMRCQPILGHNTVFWYRQTMMQGLELLAYFRNRAPLDDSGMPKDRFSAEMPDATLATLKIQPSEPRDSAVYFCASGPGGVGKNIQYFGAGTRLSVL.

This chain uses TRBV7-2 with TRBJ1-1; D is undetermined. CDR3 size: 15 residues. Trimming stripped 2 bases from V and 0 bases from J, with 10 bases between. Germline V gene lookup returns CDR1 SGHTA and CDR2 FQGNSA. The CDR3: CASSLRNGLNTEAFF. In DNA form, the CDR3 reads TGTGCCAGCAGCTTACGAAACGGACTGAACACTGAAGCTTTCTTT.